This record concerns one T cell receptor (beta chain) sequence. These data originate in a study of T cell changes during pregnancy in multiple sclerosis. V shed 11 bases and J 7 bases; nucleotides not matched to a gene: 17. The CDR3 runs 15 residues. CDR1 MNHNS and CDR2 SASEGT come from the germline V gene. The method was immunoSEQ multiplex PCR; TCRdb's version includes in-frame clones alone and lacks a portion of them. The sample yields tens of thousands of clones, about nine tenths seen once. The rearrangement joins TRBV6-1 to TRBJ1-5; 7 bases are shared with TRBD1. Sequencing was performed on peripheral blood, taken in the third trimester of pregnancy. The clonotype originates from a female donor in good health, enrolled as a control in a pregnancy study. The CDR3 DNA is TGTGCCTCGAACCGGGCCCTGAGAGGGGGCCAGCCCCAGCATTTT. Amino acids: CASNRALRGGQPQHF.